This T cell receptor (beta chain) originates from a study of cytomegalovirus exposure and HLA in healthy donors (TCRdb year 2017). As for the study more broadly: A later analysis indicated that the roughly 120 validation repertoires were generated on the platform also employed for the roughly 720 repertoires of the first cohort. The study aimed to test whether cataloging public T cell receptors could reveal signatures of past pathogen exposure. A separate validation cohort of roughly 130 different subjects was used in addition to the roughly 670-subject first cohort. To predict cytomegalovirus infection status, the study brought together high-throughput TCR immunosequencing, statistical association of individual TCRs with disease status, and machine learning. What the research found in general, with its limitations: In the study, around 160 TCR beta chains were listed as associated with cytomegalovirus. A later analysis had no HLA typing for the validation cohort, so co-occurrence there was scored across all 110 or so repertoires. The authors suggested that the approach could potentially be extended to other disease states and immunological phenotypes. While some public TCRs were present in many individuals, most TCR sequences turned up only very rarely across donors. A few of the identified cytomegalovirus-associated TCR beta chains were confirmed in vitro to be specific for cytomegalovirus antigens. In both the original and validation cohorts, the classifier was reported to diagnose cytomegalovirus status with high specificity and sensitivity. Subsequent analysis determined that TCRs grouped into clusters in the first cohort also showed a tendency toward co-occurrence across the 120 validation repertoires, and approximately 93% of cluster scores exceeded 0.

Donors formed part of the validation cohort, which comprised about 120 subjects and was distinct from the first cohort of under 750 subjects. The germline ends are 9 bases apart after V is trimmed by 2 bases and J by 5 bases. Via the germline V gene (reference sequence), CDR1 is LNHDA and CDR2 SQIVND. The cysteine opens and the phenylalanine closes a CDR3 of 13 amino acids. The only DNA kept is the CDR3, 39 bases in frame from the first base. Notes on this clone: Its antigen remains undetermined. The sample holds no much larger clone one base away, and base qualities are not on file.

Library construction relied on the immunoSEQ multiplex PCR assay. The source study handled its data this way. A statistical classification framework was developed to diagnose cytomegalovirus status using the catalog of TCR beta chain sequences. The immuneACCESS repertoire file appears here via TCRdb, limited to in-frame rearrangements. These files lack a portion of the clones; in checked studies, under half of the deficit traces to unresolved V genes, and the cause of the others is not known. V and J calls plus clone size are reproduced from that table; the DNA served to infer D and trimming. The sample has under 50,000 clones on record, 90% to 95% of them singletons. The leading ten clones occupy around 8% of the sample.

The origin of this receptor is a woman aged 18 to 35 in good health and CMV-seropositive. The chain couples TRBV19 to TRBJ2-5, with the D gene not confidently named. The sample consisted of PBMCs. The CDR3 loop reads CASSINILETQYF. The DNA sequence is as follows: TGTGCCAGTAGTATAAACATTTTGGAGACCCAGTACTTC.